A single sample gave rise to the 31 T cell receptor delta chains below, sequenced in a study of gamma-delta T cells after stem cell transplantation. TCRdb reanalyzed the RT-PCR reads using CATT. The sample includes 8,500 to 13,000 delta-chain clones, about 1.2% of them seen just once. The sample was gamma-delta T cells. The origin of the receptors is a human donor. It is not recorded whose cells these are; they may come from a transplant donor.

In this sample, this clone turned up a few times. The rearrangement uses TRDV2 and TRDJ1; 7 bases line up with TRDD3. V shed 0 bases, J shed 0 bases, and the junction held 12 bases outside the gene matches. CDR1 is GEAIGNYY, CDR2 EKD, per germline. The CDR3 sequence is 18 residues long. The chain's CDR3 is CACDTVLGGGPDTDKLIF. CDR3 DNA: TGTGCCTGTGACACCGTGCTCGGTGGGGGACCCGACACCGATAAACTCATCTTT.

This clone was seen more than once but under ten times. The V call is TRDV2, the J call TRDJ1, with TRDD3 matching over 9 bases. The J segment lost 0 bases and the V segment lost 2 bases, leaving 18 bases of the junction unmatched. This CDR3 comprises 20 residues. The germline V gene has CDR1 GEAIGNYY and CDR2 EKD. CDR3 region: CACDKVSTGGPNLYTDKLIF. DNA for the CDR3: TGTGCCTGTGACAAGGTGTCAACTGGGGGACCGAACCTGTACACCGATAAACTCATCTTT.

This clone was found a few times. The rearrangement joins TRDV2 to TRDJ1; 9 bases line up with TRDD3. J was trimmed by 0 bases and V by 8 bases; bases with no gene match: 15. Germline CDR1 reads GEAIGNYY; CDR2 reads EKD. The CDR3 consists of 17 residues. In DNA form, the CDR3 reads TGTGCCTTTTTCCCCCTTACTGGGGGACCAAACACCGATAAACTCATCTTT. Protein product: CAFFPLTGGPNTDKLIF.

This clone was counted only a few times. Sequence at one end of the junction differs from germline and may be a read error. The CDR3 bases are TGTGCCCGTGACTCTATGTACTGGGGGGCGCCTAGCTCCTGGGACACCCGACAGATGTTTTTC. Protein sequence: CARDSMYWGAPSSWDTRQMFF. The rearrangement uses TRDV2 and TRDJ3, with 8 bases that match TRDD3. The CDR3 totals 21 residues. Germline CDR1 and CDR2: GEAIGNYY and EKD.

This clone has a handful of counts. The V gene is TRDV2, the J gene TRDJ1, with TRDD3 identical over 13 bases. The V segment lost 3 bases and the J segment 0 bases; nucleotides outside the gene matches: 12. This CDR3 region has 19 residues. Germline V gives CDR1 GEAIGNYY, CDR2 EKD. CDR3 region: CACDPVLGDTSLYTDKLIF. For the CDR3, the DNA is TGTGCCTGTGACCCAGTACTGGGGGATACGAGTCTCTACACCGATAAACTCATCTTT.

Concerning this clone: A far more abundant clone sits one base away, making this likely a read error. The chain's CDR3 is CACDALLNSGDTDKLIF. In nucleotides, the CDR3 is TGTGCCTGTGACGCCCTTCTCAACTCGGGGGATACCGATAAACTCATCTTT. The chain combines TRDV2 with TRDJ1; 7 bases line up with TRDD3. CDR3 size: 17 residues. V lost 3 bases to trimming and J lost 2 bases; unmatched junction nucleotides: 14. Germline V gene data show CDR1 as GEAIGNYY and CDR2 as EKD.

About this clone: The translation of this DNA and the TCRdb protein of a much larger clone differ at residue 15, probably owing to a read error; the protein shown here is translated from the DNA. The chain employs TRDV2 and TRDJ3; 12 bases are shared with TRDD3. The CDR3 totals 20 residues. From germline, CDR1 is GEAIGNYY and CDR2 EKD. CDR3 residues: CACDTGTGGYSSWDARQMFF. CDR3 sequence (DNA): TGTGCCTGTGACACCGGTACTGGGGGATACAGCTCCTGGGACGCCCGACAGATGTTTTTC.

This clone was seen more than once but under ten times. A far larger clone is only one base removed, so a read error is likely. Other DNA sequences of this sample code for an identical CDR3. The chain uses TRDV2 and TRDJ1, with 7 bases that match TRDD3. The length of the CDR3 is 17 residues. With 3 bases clipped from V and 0 bases from J, the junction kept 12 bases outside the gene matches. CDR1 is GEAIGNYY and CDR2 is EKD in the germline V gene. The CDR3 region is CACDAVAGGYYTDKLIF. In DNA, the CDR3 is TGTGCCTGTGACGCCGTTGCTGGGGGGTATTACACCGATAAACTCATCTTT.

This clone was seen a handful of times. TCRdb assigns this DNA the protein of a much larger clone, which departs from its translation at residue 5; this likely reflects a read error, and the protein shown comes from translating the DNA. The J gene is TRDJ3, the V gene TRDV2; 12 nucleotides match TRDD3. This CDR3 is built from 20 residues. In germline, CDR1 is GEAIGNYY, CDR2 EKD. V shed 3 bases and J 0 bases; nucleotides not matched to a gene: 8. The DNA of the CDR3 is TGTGCCTGTGACGCCGTACTGGGGGATACCCACTCCTGGGACACCCGACAGATGTTTTTC. Translation: CACDAVLGDTHSWDTRQMFF.

This clone was detected a few times. At one boundary the junction diverges from the germline segment, which might be a read error. The rearrangement uses TRDV2 and TRDJ1; TRDD3 agrees at 9 bases. This CDR3 spans 17 amino acids. Germline CDR1 reads GEAIGNYY; CDR2 reads EKD. The CDR3, as DNA: TGTGCCCGTGACAAAGTATCCGGGGGATACTCCACCGATAAACTCATCTTT. This encodes CARDKVSGGYSTDKLIF.

This clone rates as medium-sized (0.01 to 0.1%). The chain is built from TRDV2 and TRDJ1, with 9 bases lining up with TRDD3. The germline V gene encodes CDR1 GEAIGNYY and CDR2 EKD. Unmatched junction bases numbered 9, after V lost 3 bases and J lost 2 bases. The CDR3 has 16 amino acids. DNA for the CDR3: TGTGCCTGTGACCCTTTGGGGGATAAGGGGACCGATAAACTCATCTTT. This sequence encodes CACDPLGDKGTDKLIF.

In its sample, this clone was seen a few times. This may be a read error: a much more frequent sequence differs by one nucleotide. The same CDR3 is also encoded by other DNA sequences in this sample. The chain has TRDV2 and TRDJ1; 11 bases agree with TRDD3. Germline CDR1 and CDR2: GEAIGNYY and EKD. The CDR3 is 18 amino acids. In DNA, the CDR3 is TGTGCCTGTGACACCGTTCTGGGGGATACCTTGAAGACCGATAAGCTCATCTTT. It yields the protein CACDTVLGDTLKTDKLIF.

This clone is medium-sized (0.01 to 0.1%) in the sample. This chain joins TRDV2 and TRDJ1; 8 bases match TRDD3. CDR3 size: 17 residues. Germline assignment: CDR1 GEAIGNYY and CDR2 EKD. The V and J ends lost 3 bases and 0 bases, in that order; junction bases with no gene match: 11. In nucleotides, the CDR3 is TGTGCCTGTGACCCCGTACTGGGGGCCTTCTACACCGATAAACTCATCTTT. This encodes CACDPVLGAFYTDKLIF.

This clone was counted only a few times. A far larger clone lies a single base away; this is likely a read error. The identical CDR3 is also encoded by other nucleotide sequences in the sample. The chain recombines TRDV2 with TRDJ1, with 10 bases matching TRDD3. Per the germline V gene, CDR1 is GEAIGNYY and CDR2 is EKD. Losses at the gene ends were 1 base for V and 0 bases for J; bases not matched to a gene: 10. There are 18 residues in the CDR3. CDR3 nucleotides: TGTGCCTGTGACACGCCGTACGGGGGGATACGCGACACCGATAAACTCATCTTT. As protein: CACDTPYGGIRDTDKLIF.

In the case of this clone: A read error likely explains this, since a far larger clone differs by one base. Other DNA sequences from this sample encode an identical CDR3 as well. V gene TRDV2 combines with J gene TRDJ1; no clear D. This CDR3 spans 17 amino acids. The germline CDR1 and CDR2 sequences are GEAIGNYY and EKD. V shed 2 bases and J shed 0 bases, with 18 bases lying between them. CDR3 in amino acids: CACDMLPNSPNTDKLIF. Here the CDR3 DNA reads TGTGCCTGTGACATGTTACCAAACTCACCCAACACCGATAAACTCATCTTT.

This clone was detected only a few times. TCRdb pairs this DNA with a much larger clone's protein that differs at residue 12, likely a read error; the protein shown was translated from the DNA. The genes are TRDV2 and TRDJ3; 7 nucleotides agree with TRDD3. V shed 0 bases, J shed 2 bases, and the junction held 12 bases outside the gene matches. CDR1 GEAIGNYY and CDR2 EKD come from the germline V gene. This CDR3 has 20 amino acids. CDR3 nucleotide sequence: TGTGCCTGTGACACCGTTAGGGGGATGCAAAGCCCCTGGGACACCCGACAGATGTTTTTC. This gives the protein CACDTVRGMQSPWDTRQMFF.

This clone is labeled medium-sized. The same CDR3 also results from other DNA sequences found in this sample. This rearrangement joins TRDV2 to TRDJ1; TRDD3 agrees at 9 bases. CDR1 GEAIGNYY and CDR2 EKD come from the germline V gene. After removal of 0 bases from V and 3 bases from J, the junction contained 4 bases not matched to a gene. CDR3 length equals 15 residues. Here the CDR3 DNA reads TGTGCCTGTGACACCGTGGGGGATAAGGCCGATAAACTCATCTTT. It yields the protein CACDTVGDKADKLIF.

At least ten counts were recorded for this clone. V is TRDV2 and J is TRDJ1, with TRDD3 identical over 9 bases. The trim removed 2 bases at V and 5 bases at J, leaving 14 bases unmatched. Germline assignment: CDR1 GEAIGNYY and CDR2 EKD. The CDR3 covers 17 residues. In DNA form, the CDR3 reads TGTGCCTGTGACAGCCTACTGGGGGACCGCTCTGAAGATAAACTCATCTTT. It is translated as CACDSLLGDRSEDKLIF.

For this clone: It may be a read error: a sequence one base away is much more abundant. The chain couples TRDV2 to TRDJ1, with 9 nucleotides matching TRDD3. The CDR3 contains 19 residues. The germline V gene encodes CDR1 GEAIGNYY and CDR2 EKD. Here the CDR3 reads CACGTVTGGLRWDADKLIF. The CDR3 DNA reads TGTGCCTGTGGCACCGTAACTGGGGGACTTCGTTGGGACGCCGATAAACTCATCTTT.

Worth noting for this clone: The same CDR3 arises from other DNA sequences in this sample as well. J is TRDJ1 and V is TRDV2; 10 nucleotides align to TRDD3. Germline loops: CDR1 GEAIGNYY, CDR2 EKD. The CDR3 length is 17 residues. With V trimmed by 1 base and J by 0 bases, 7 bases remained unmatched. As DNA, the CDR3 is TGTGCCTGTGACACGGTGTCGACTGGGGGATACACCGATAAACTCATCTTT. The encoded protein is CACDTVSTGGYTDKLIF.

The V and J genes are TRDV2 and TRDJ1; D uncertain. The CDR3 is 16 residues long. Germline V lookup: CDR1 GEAIGNYY, CDR2 EKD. V lost 1 base, J lost 0 bases, and 14 bases lay in between. In DNA, the CDR3 is TGTGCCTGTGACACGGTTTCCGCCATTCACACCGATAAACTCATCTTT. Amino acid sequence: CACDTVSAIHTDKLIF.

In regard to this clone: A much larger clone lies a single base off, so this may be a read error. Other nucleotide sequences in the sample specify the same CDR3. The gene calls are TRDV2 and TRDJ1; 10 bases fit TRDD3. The CDR3 consists of 15 residues. Germline values: CDR1 GEAIGNYY, CDR2 EKD. This CDR3 reads CACDPLSGDTDKLIF. The CDR3 bases are TGCGCCTGTGACCCCCTTTCGGGGGATACGGATAAACTCATCTTT.

This clone was counted only a few times. TCRdb pairs this DNA with a much larger clone's protein that differs at residue 13, likely a read error; the protein shown was translated from the DNA. The V gene is TRDV2, the J gene TRDJ1; D unresolved. There are 17 residues in the CDR3. Germline assignment: CDR1 GEAIGNYY and CDR2 EKD. The CDR3 region is CACDTVGVPGVTEKLIF. The CDR3 DNA reads as TGTGCCTGTGACACCGTGGGAGTACCAGGGGTCACCGAAAAACTCATCTTT.

Comments on this clone: Just one base apart from a much larger clone, this may be a read error. This sample also contains other DNA sequences that code for the same CDR3. The chain employs TRDV2 and TRDJ1; D remains ambiguous. The CDR3 spans 14 residues. Germline V lookup: CDR1 GEAIGNYY, CDR2 EKD. In nucleotides, the CDR3 is TGCGCCTGTGACACAGTCACGAGCACCGATAAACTCATCTTT. Its translation: CACDTVTSTDKLIF.

As concerns this clone: One base separates it from a far larger clone, so it is likely a read error. The chain recombines TRDV2 with TRDJ1, with 10 bases aligning to TRDD3. The CDR3 runs 15 residues. The ends lost 3 bases at V and 13 bases at J; junction bases unmatched: 16. The germline V gene encodes CDR1 GEAIGNYY and CDR2 EKD. This chain's CDR3 is CACDPLLGDRTQPIF. The CDR3 DNA is TGTGCCTGTGACCCGCTTCTGGGGGATAGAACACAACCCATCTTT.

In its sample, this clone ranks as medium-sized. V gene TRDV2 combines with J gene TRDJ1, with TRDD3 identical over 7 bases. CDR1 and CDR2 (germline): GEAIGNYY, EKD. This CDR3 is 15 amino acids long. V dropped 1 base and J dropped 1; count of bases not matched to a gene: 5. CDR3 coding DNA: TGTGCCTGTGACACGCTGGGGGTTTTCACCGATAAACTCATCTTT. It encodes CACDTLGVFTDKLIF.

The chain couples TRDV2 to TRDJ1; 8 bases map to TRDD3. Germline V lookup: CDR1 GEAIGNYY, CDR2 EKD. J gave up 0 bases and V 1 base, and 9 bases lay outside the gene matches. The CDR3 extends over 17 amino acids. The CDR3 DNA sequence: TGTGCCTGTGACACGCTCATTGGGGGATCCCACACCGATAAACTCATCTTT. Translating it yields CACDTLIGGSHTDKLIF.

This clone has more than one count but fewer than ten. A much larger clone sits a single nucleotide away, making a read error possible. The sample has other DNA sequences that encode this CDR3 too. The chain has TRDV2 and TRDJ1; 7 bases agree with TRDD3. CDR3 length: 17 amino acids. V trimming: 0 bases; J trimming: 0 bases; junction bases outside the gene matches: 9. CDR1 and CDR2 from the germline V gene are GEAIGNYY and EKD. The CDR3, as DNA: TGTGCCTGTGACACCTTAGTCCTGGGGGTTGACACCGATAAACTCATCTTT. Its protein is CACDTLVLGVDTDKLIF.

This clone was counted a few times. V usage is TRDV2 and J usage is TRDJ2; 9 bases align to TRDD3. The trim removed 1 base at V and 0 bases at J, leaving 17 bases unmatched. The CDR3 has 21 amino acids. Germline assignment: CDR1 GEAIGNYY and CDR2 EKD. The CDR3 DNA reads TGTGCCTGTGACACTTTTCCAACTGGGGGACACGACAAAGCTTTGACAGCACAACTCTTCTTT. Translating gives CACDTFPTGGHDKALTAQLFF.

For this clone: Being one base from a much bigger clone, this may be a read error. The J gene is TRDJ3, the V gene TRDV2, with TRDD3 matching 11 bases. The CDR3 runs to 21 residues. CDR1 GEAIGNYY and CDR2 EKD come from the germline V gene. The CDR3 region has the DNA TGTGCCTGTGACACCGCTGGGGGATACTCGAAAGGCTCCCGGGACACCCGACAGATGTTTTTC. This gives the protein CACDTAGGYSKGSRDTRQMFF.

This clone occurred a few times. A far larger clone is one base from this, pointing to a likely read error. V gene TRDV2 combines with J gene TRDJ1; 9 bases line up with TRDD3. From germline, CDR1 is GEAIGNYY and CDR2 EKD. The CDR3 runs 19 residues. CDR3 in amino acids: CARDTVRLGDLSNTDKLIF. In nucleotides, the CDR3 is TGTGCCCGTGACACGGTAAGACTGGGGGACTTGTCAAACACCGATAAACTCATCTTT.